The present T cell receptor beta chain was sequenced within a study of T cells in Graves' hyperthyroidism and ophthalmopathy. Researchers amplified the TCR beta CDR3 regions from RNA transcripts. HTBI primers were used for first-round RT-PCR of the TCR CDR3. Each CDR3 protein gets one entry after TCRdb re-called the multiplex PCR reads with MiXCR. The table records a few hundred thousand distinct CDR3 sequences, 12% to 15% of them present only once. This clonotype was seen a handful of times. Antigen specificity is unknown. Recently diagnosed hyperthyroidism of less than 2 months' duration affected patients aged 18 to 65. Fresh 10 ml peripheral blood yielded PBMCs. V shed 6 bases and J shed 3 bases, with 15 bases lying between them. CDR3 length: 16 residues. Looked up from germline, CDR1 is SGHAT and CDR2 is FQNNGV. Findings of the study overall: Researchers found most expanded thyroid clonotypes above 0.001 in blood as well. In validation, the model predicted ophthalmopathy. These predictions came a median about 6.5 months before onset.

The sequence was collected from a woman aged 18-30 years with Graves' hyperthyroidism. Sequenced: blood. The chain carries TRBV11-2 and TRBJ2-6, with TRBD1 as a possible D gene (6 bases). The CDR3 coding sequence is TGTGCCAGCAGTGGCCCCTACAGGGTTGGGGCCAACGTCCTGACTTTC. Protein: CASSGPYRVGANVLTF.